This record covers a single TCR beta chain. Its matching antigen is unknown. Libraries were prepared by immunoSEQ multiplex PCR; TCRdb keeps only in-frame clonotypes and omits some of them. Of approximately 180,000 clones listed, just over 85% were seen once; the top ten hold roughly 7.7%. The CDR3 spans 15 residues. The V segment lost 7 bases and the J segment 5 bases; nucleotides outside the gene matches: 8. Per germline, CDR1 MNHNY and CDR2 SVGAGI (reference sequence). This sample is part of a study of T cell responses to AZD1222 COVID-19 vaccine. The overall study: The analysis combined second doses at about 4 or about 12 weeks. Study-wide results and limits: It should be noted that donors were predominantly white British and more often female, and clonal diversity was possibly underestimated. No repertoire was sampled before or during the peak T cell response, only after it. Increased Spike-specific TCR breadth and depth were observed after two AZD1222 doses.

The origin of this receptor is an adult in good health. The chain combines TRBV6-6 with TRBJ2-1; 10 bases fit TRBD2. This specimen consisted of peripheral blood, obtained on day 0 of AZD1222 vaccination. CDR3 residues: CASNPSSGGHNEQFF. The CDR3, as DNA: TGTGCCAGCAACCCGTCTAGCGGGGGACACAATGAGCAGTTCTTC.